This T cell receptor (beta chain) is from a study of cytomegalovirus exposure and HLA in healthy donors. It was with 60 Vbeta and 13 Jbeta primers that the PCR ran. Repertoires were generated with immunoSEQ multiplex PCR, while TCRdb's copy carries only in-frame clones and drops some. The profile shows about 130,000 clones, about 82% of them singletons. This clone has only one observation. Germline V gene lookup returns CDR1 MNHEY and CDR2 SMNVEV (reference sequence). The germline V and J ends were trimmed by 6 bases and 4 bases, with 4 bases remaining between them. This CDR3 has 11 residues. Sequenced material: PBMCs. The sequence was obtained from a boy aged 5-17 years in good health and CMV-seronegative. V usage is TRBV27 and J usage is TRBJ2-1, with no clear D. Here the CDR3 reads CASSRYNEQFF. CDR3 nucleotide sequence: TGTGCCAGCAGCCGTTACAATGAGCAGTTCTTC.